The 24 T cell receptor beta chains listed next were all sequenced from one sample in a study of blood T cell repertoires in COVID-19. The method was immunoSEQ multiplex PCR; TCRdb's version includes in-frame clones alone and lacks a portion of them. Among 200,000 to 250,000 clones listed, 65% to 90% were seen once. Sequencing input: peripheral blood. These receptors originate from a woman aged 45-65 years with acute or convalescent COVID-19.

This chain links TRBV3-1 (or the pseudogene TRBV3-2) with TRBJ2-7; 8 nucleotides agree with TRBD2. The V gene end was trimmed by 4 bases and the J gene end by 3 bases; junction bases not matched to a gene: 8. The CDR3 extends over 15 amino acids. Germline loops: CDR1 LGHDT, CDR2 YNNKEL (reference sequence). CDR3 in amino acids: CASSPLTGGYYEQYF. The CDR3 nucleotides are TGTGCCAGCAGCCCCCTTACGGGGGGGTACTACGAGCAGTACTTC.

This rearrangement joins TRBV5-1 to TRBJ2-2; perhaps TRBD1 as D (6 bases). CDR1 and CDR2 from the germline V gene are SGHRS and YFSETQ. The CDR3 is 15 residues long. The ends were cut back, 0 bases at V and 1 base at J, with 7 bases in the middle. The CDR3 DNA reads as TGCGCCAGCAGCTTGGAGACAGGGAACACCGGGGAGCTGTTTTTT. This sequence encodes CASSLETGNTGELFF.

The V and J genes are TRBV11-3 and TRBJ1-6; D is perhaps TRBD1 (6 bases). Deletions cut 1 base from V and 7 bases from J, with 14 bases between. The CDR3 spans 16 residues. The germline V gene encodes CDR1 SGHNT and CDR2 YENEEA. The CDR3 DNA reads as TGTGCCAGCAGCTTAGGCTTTGGGACACCGAATTCACCCCTCCACTTT. Translation gives CASSLGFGTPNSPLHF.

The chain uses TRBV27 and TRBJ2-3, with D possibly matching TRBD2 (6 bases). The germline V and J ends were trimmed by 0 bases and 5 bases, with 15 bases remaining between them. Per the germline V gene, CDR1 is MNHEY and CDR2 is SMNVEV (reference sequence). The CDR3 sequence is 16 residues long. CDR3 bases: TGTGCCAGCAGTTTATCGATGGGGGAGGTTGGAGATACGCAGTATTTT. The encoded protein is CASSLSMGEVGDTQYF.

The V gene is TRBV9, the J gene TRBJ2-5; 11 bases map to TRBD2. V shed 1 base, J shed 5 bases, and the junction held 10 bases outside the gene matches. The CDR3 totals 17 residues. Germline-derived CDR1 and CDR2 are SGDLS and YYNGEE. The CDR3 region has the DNA TGTGCCAGCAGCGTATCTTGGCTAGCGGGAGGCTTGGAGACCCAGTACTTC. Translating gives CASSVSWLAGGLETQYF.

The sample holds many counts of this clone. The V and J genes are TRBV19 and TRBJ1-2; D gene unclear. The CDR3 runs to 18 residues. From germline, CDR1 is LNHDA and CDR2 SQIVND (reference sequence). Trimming took off 10 bases at V and 7 bases at J, with 34 bases between the two ends. The CDR3 here is CATTPGRRAQELVGGYTF. The CDR3 DNA reads TGTGCCACCACCCCTGGGCGGAGGGCCCAGGAGTTAGTAGGTGGCTACACCTTC.

This chain uses TRBV19 with TRBJ2-1, with D possibly TRBD1 on 6 matching bases. The CDR3 extends over 13 amino acids. CDR1 is LNHDA, CDR2 SQIVND, per germline (reference sequence). Trimming left V 5 bases short and J 5 bases short, with 10 bases between. The CDR3 reads CASSVGQNNEQFF. The CDR3, as DNA: TGTGCCAGTAGTGTGGGACAAAACAATGAGCAGTTCTTC.

This clone was observed a single time. V is TRBV2 and J is TRBJ2-7, with 9 bases aligning to TRBD1. Trimming removed 6 bases from V and 1 base from J; junction bases left unmatched: 4. Germline assignment: CDR1 SNHLY and CDR2 FYNNEI. This CDR3 is built from 14 residues. The CDR3 loop reads CASRRGQGSYEQYF. The CDR3 nucleotides are TGTGCCAGCAGGCGTGGACAGGGGTCCTACGAGCAGTACTTC.

This clone turned up a few times. Given the absence of the conserved phenylalanine or tryptophan at the CDR3 end, a read error is likely. It is unclear where the CDR3 begins or ends on the DNA, so no DNA is shown, and the CDR3 is as TCRdb lists it. This rearrangement joins TRBV19 to TRBJ1-1; the DNA was not used to check the table's D call, TRBD1. Germline loops: CDR1 LNHDA, CDR2 SQIVND (reference sequence). The CDR3 numbers 8 amino acids, ends counted. The CDR3 sequence is CASSRGTY.

This chain joins TRBV19 and TRBJ2-2; 9 bases align to TRBD2. This CDR3 has 12 residues. Germline CDR1 LNHDA, CDR2 SQIVND (reference sequence). The CDR3 sequence is CVAGVFGGELFF. CDR3 DNA: TGTGTAGCGGGAGTATTCGGCGGGGAGCTGTTTTTT. Supplemented by reference TRBV19 and TRBJ2-2, the full variable domain reads DGGITQSPKYLFRKEGQNVTLSCEQNLNHDAMYWYRQDPGQGLRLIYYSQIVNDFQKGDIAEGYSVSREKKESFPLTVTSAQKNPTAFYLCVAGVFGGELFFGEGSRLTVL.

V gene TRBV7-2 combines with J gene TRBJ2-5, with D unresolved. The germline V gene has CDR1 SGHTA and CDR2 FQGNSA. Deletions cut 1 base from V and 7 bases from J, with 13 bases between. This CDR3 is built from 14 residues. CDR3 sequence: CASSLDRTTRTQYF. CDR3 in DNA: TGTGCCAGCAGCTTAGACAGAACGACGCGGACCCAGTACTTC.

The V and J genes are TRBV5-1 and TRBJ1-2; 8 bases fit TRBD1. Germline V gene lookup returns CDR1 SGHRS and CDR2 YFSETQ. The CDR3 consists of 14 residues. V gave up 3 bases and J gave up 4 bases; unmatched junction bases: 5. CDR3 sequence reads: CASSSGQAPYGYTF. In nucleotides, the CDR3 is TGCGCCAGCAGCTCGGGACAGGCCCCCTATGGCTACACCTTC.

The V and J genes are TRBV4-1 and TRBJ2-7; 7 nucleotides align to TRBD1. The ends lost 2 bases at V and 2 bases at J; junction bases unmatched: 9. Germline V CDR1 and CDR2: MGHRA, YSYEKL. This CDR3 spans 16 amino acids. The CDR3 spells CASSQRSRDRPYEQYF. The CDR3 DNA sequence: TGCGCCAGCAGCCAAAGGTCCCGGGACAGACCCTACGAGCAGTACTTC.

About this clone: At one boundary the junction diverges from the germline segment, which might be a read error. The rearrangement joins TRBV7-7 to TRBJ2-2, with D tentatively TRBD1 (5 bases). The germline V gene has CDR1 SSHAT and CDR2 FNYEAQ (reference sequence). CDR3 size: 15 residues. The CDR3 DNA follows: TGTGCTAGCAGCCCTGGACAAATGAACACCGGGGAGCTGTTTTTT. This codes for CASSPGQMNTGELFF.

Here the CDR3 reads CASSLYRAENYGYTF. The CDR3 region has the DNA TGTGCCAGCAGCTTATACAGGGCAGAGAACTATGGCTACACCTTC. The chain carries TRBV5-4 and TRBJ1-2, with D possibly matching TRBD1 (6 bases). The CDR3 covers 15 residues. CDR1 is SGHNT and CDR2 is YYREEE in the germline V gene (reference sequence). Trimming took off 2 bases at V and 2 bases at J, with 13 bases between the two ends.

Only one count was recorded for this clone. The V call is TRBV15, the J call TRBJ1-5; 8 bases match TRBD1. In germline, CDR1 is LNHNV, CDR2 YYDKDF (reference sequence). The V gene end was trimmed by 0 bases and the J gene end by 7 bases; junction bases not matched to a gene: 5. The CDR3 has 15 residues. CDR3 in amino acids: CATSRDRGLEQPQHF. DNA for the CDR3: TGTGCCACCAGCAGAGACAGGGGGCTTGAACAGCCCCAGCATTTT.

This sequence joins TRBV6-5 and TRBJ1-1; possible D gene TRBD1, 5 bases. The CDR3 is made up of 13 amino acids. V was cut by 9 bases and J by 2 bases, with 13 bases left in between. Per germline, CDR1 MNHEY and CDR2 SVGAGI. CDR3 residues: CASRRDGNTEAFF. In DNA form, the CDR3 reads TGTGCCAGTCGGCGGGACGGTAACACTGAAGCTTTCTTT.

This chain links TRBV11-1 with TRBJ2-1; D possibly corresponds to TRBD2 (5 bases). Germline V gene data show CDR1 as SGHAT and CDR2 as FQDESV (reference sequence). The CDR3 loop spans 14 amino acids. V lost 5 bases, J lost 3 bases, and 11 bases lay in between. CDR3 bases: TGTGCCAGCAGCCGCTTAGGGAGCTACAATGAGCAGTTCTTC. Its translation is CASSRLGSYNEQFF.

The rearrangement uses TRBV19 and TRBJ2-7; weak D call: TRBD2 (5 bases). This CDR3 is built from 14 residues. The germline V and J ends were trimmed by 6 bases and 2 bases, with 14 bases remaining between them. CDR1 and CDR2 from the germline V gene are LNHDA and SQIVND (reference sequence). Here the CDR3 DNA reads TGTGCCAGTAGCGACATGAGGGTCCCCTACGAGCAGTACTTC. Its translation: CASSDMRVPYEQYF.

The chain combines TRBV18 with TRBJ2-5; D not certain. CDR3 size: 15 residues. Trimming stripped 2 bases from V and 2 bases from J, with 12 bases between. In germline, CDR1 is KGHSH, CDR2 LQKENI. The CDR3 DNA follows: TGTGCCAGCTCACCAACTGCGGAGCGACAAGAGACCCAGTACTTC. This sequence encodes CASSPTAERQETQYF.

V is TRBV7-3 and J is TRBJ2-2; 9 bases agree with TRBD1. The CDR3 loop spans 16 amino acids. The V segment lost 5 bases and the J segment 0 bases; nucleotides outside the gene matches: 4. The germline V gene encodes CDR1 SGHTA and CDR2 FQGTGA. CDR3 in DNA: TGTGCCAGCAGCCCACAGGGGGCGGCGAACACCGGGGAGCTGTTTTTT. Protein product: CASSPQGAANTGELFF. Full variable domain (missing parts from reference TRBV7-3 and TRBJ2-2): GAGVSQTPSNKVTEKGKYVELRCDPISGHTALYWYRQSLGQGPEFLIYFQGTGAADDSGLPNDRFFAVRPEGSVSTLKIQRTERGDSAVYLCASSPQGAANTGELFFGEGSRLTVL.

The chain recombines TRBV11-2 with TRBJ2-1, with D possibly matching TRBD1 (6 bases). V dropped 5 bases and J dropped 0 bases, with 11 bases sitting between them. Per the germline V gene, CDR1 is SGHAT and CDR2 is FQNNGV. The CDR3 is 15 residues long. The CDR3 reads CASSRRDTSYNEQFF. The CDR3 DNA follows: TGTGCCAGCAGCCGCCGGGACACCTCCTACAATGAGCAGTTCTTC.

V is TRBV30 and J is TRBJ1-1; D gene ambiguous. The ends were cut back, 7 bases at V and 4 bases at J, with 13 bases in the middle. The CDR3 has 12 amino acids. CDR1 and CDR2 from the germline V gene are GTSNPN and SVGIG (reference sequence). In DNA form, the CDR3 reads TGTGCCTCCCTCCGTCGAGGCACTGAAGCTTTCTTT. Amino acids: CASLRRGTEAFF.

The V gene is TRBV6-4, the J gene TRBJ1-5, with 10 positions matching TRBD1. Trimming took 3 bases from V and 9 from J; bases not matched to a gene: 5. Germline V lookup: CDR1 MRHNA, CDR2 SNTAGT. This CDR3 has 14 residues. CDR3 bases: TGTGCCAGCAGTGAGGAGGGACAGGGGTCGCCCCAGCATTTT. Translation: CASSEEGQGSPQHF.